This T cell receptor beta chain emerged from a study of OX40 agonist ivuxolimab in advanced cancers. For the study at large: Having had anti-PD-1, anti-PD-L1 or anti-CTLA-4 therapy before was allowed, and more than 35% had some.

A note on this clone: Its target is not known.

The protocol was immunoSEQ multiplex PCR, while the TCRdb copy is restricted to in-frame clones and leaves out a portion. The repertoire holds some 25,000 clones, around four fifths seen once, with approximately 26% in the top ten. Findings and caveats of the study: Part of the nonresponder group also had normalized T-cell clonal expansion that was low.

Trimming cost V 7 bases and J 3 bases; bases outside gene matches: 21. This CDR3 region has 20 residues. Germline CDR1 and CDR2: SGDLS and YYNGEE. The receptor comes from an adult with an advanced solid tumor such as melanoma, head and neck, liver or kidney cancer. The sample was CD4+ or CD8+ T cells sorted from blood, taken in a trial of the OX40 agonist ivuxolimab. This chain uses TRBV9 with TRBJ2-1, with 11 nucleotides matching TRBD2. The CDR3 DNA reads TGTGCCAGCGGTGCGCCCCCAACGGGACTAGCGGACGGCTACTACAATGAGCAGTTCTTC. It codes for CASGAPPTGLADGYYNEQFF.